This T cell receptor beta chain appears in the sequencing data of a study of cytomegalovirus exposure and HLA in healthy donors. There are a few counts of this clone. Primers for the PCR totalled 60 Vbeta and 13 Jbeta. The method was immunoSEQ multiplex PCR; TCRdb's version includes in-frame clones alone and lacks a portion of them. Of under 200,000 clones in the sample, over 60% were seen once. The TCR comes from a man aged 50 or older in good health and CMV-seropositive. The sample was PBMCs.

The CDR3 spells CASSRSDRGVFETQYF. The CDR3 DNA sequence: TGTGCCAGCTCACGCTCCGACAGGGGTGTATTTGAGACCCAGTACTTC. The rearrangement uses TRBV18 and TRBJ2-5, with TRBD1 matching 8 bases. V shed 4 bases, J shed 5 bases, and the junction held 12 bases outside the gene matches. Germline V lookup: CDR1 KGHSH, CDR2 LQKENI. The CDR3 runs 16 residues.